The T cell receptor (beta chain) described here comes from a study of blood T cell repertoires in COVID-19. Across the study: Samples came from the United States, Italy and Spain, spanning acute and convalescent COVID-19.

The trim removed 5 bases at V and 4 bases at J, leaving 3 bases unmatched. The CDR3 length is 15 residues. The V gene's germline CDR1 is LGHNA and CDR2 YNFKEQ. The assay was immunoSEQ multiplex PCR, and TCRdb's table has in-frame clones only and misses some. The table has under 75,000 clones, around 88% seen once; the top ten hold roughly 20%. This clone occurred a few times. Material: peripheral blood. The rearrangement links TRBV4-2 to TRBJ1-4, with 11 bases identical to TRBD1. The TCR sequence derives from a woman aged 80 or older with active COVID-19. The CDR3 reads CASSGQGAVNEKLFF. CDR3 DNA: TGTGCCAGCAGCGGACAGGGGGCGGTTAATGAAAAACTGTTTTTT.